This T cell receptor beta chain was observed in a study of T cell responses to AZD1222 COVID-19 vaccine. Study-level points and caveats: Repertoire collection took place solely once the T cell response had peaked. Spike-spanning, vaccine-associated CD4 TCRs were dominant at 160-218 and 743-854. Two doses of AZD1222 preceded a rise in Spike-specific TCR breadth and depth. Among AZD1222 vaccinees, only six were seropositive at baseline.

Germline V gene lookup returns CDR1 LNHDA and CDR2 SQIVND (reference sequence). The CDR3 sequence is 16 residues long. V gave up 5 bases and J gave up 4 bases; unmatched junction bases: 10. Sequenced by immunoSEQ multiplex PCR; TCRdb stores in-frame clones only, minus some. This table has 130,000 to 150,000 clones, over 75% appearing once. On this clone: Its antigen is still unknown.

The source was peripheral blood, collected on day 0 of AZD1222 vaccination. The sequence was obtained from an adult in good health. This chain links TRBV19 with TRBJ1-1; TRBD1 matches at 10 bases. CDR3 loop: CASSPVSGQGGTEAFF. The CDR3 DNA reads TGTGCCAGTAGTCCCGTCTCCGGACAGGGGGGCACTGAAGCTTTCTTT.